This T cell receptor beta chain stems from a study of OX40 agonist ivuxolimab in advanced cancers. This clone appeared a single time. What it binds is not known. Generated by immunoSEQ multiplex PCR, the TCRdb table keeps only in-frame clones and is missing some. The table records 65,000 to 80,000 clones, roughly 91% of them present only once. Study-level findings and limits: Blood T cells, both CD4+ and CD8+, expanded clonally by week 6 at 0.1 to 3.0 mg/kg.

This CDR3 region has 18 residues. The chain is built from TRBV1 and TRBJ2-4; the D call of TRBD2 is as the table states it, not checked on the DNA. TRBV1 is a documented pseudogene. The input for sequencing was CD4+ or CD8+ T cells sorted from blood, taken in a trial of the OX40 agonist ivuxolimab. The sequence derives from an adult with an advanced solid tumor such as melanoma, head and neck, liver or kidney cancer. The CDR3 bases are TGCACCAGCAGCCACCCCGGGACTAGCGGGAGGGAATGCGACATTCAGTACTTC. This gives the protein CTSSHPGTSGRECDIQYF.